Following are 2 T cell receptor beta chains from one sample sequenced in a study of OX40 agonist ivuxolimab in advanced cancers. The table came from immunoSEQ multiplex PCR; TCRdb's copy has only in-frame clones and leaves some out. The table lists fewer than 85,000 clones, just over 85% of them singletons. The input for sequencing was CD4+ or CD8+ T cells sorted from blood, taken in a trial of the OX40 agonist ivuxolimab. The origin of the receptors is an adult with an advanced solid tumor such as melanoma, head and neck, liver or kidney cancer.

The genes are TRBV4-3 and TRBJ1-1; 9 bases line up with TRBD1. This CDR3 spans 19 amino acids. In germline, CDR1 is LGHNA, CDR2 YSLEER. V shed 0 bases, J shed 4 bases, and the junction held 15 bases outside the gene matches. CDR3 residues: CASSQEGTGGGVRITEAFF. The DNA of the CDR3 is TGCGCCAGCAGCCAAGAGGGAACAGGGGGCGGGGTACGGATCACTGAAGCTTTCTTT.

J is TRBJ1-4 and V is TRBV7-2; D gene unclear. The germline V and J ends were trimmed by 4 bases and 0 bases, with 9 bases remaining between them. CDR3 length equals 15 residues. Germline V CDR1 and CDR2: SGHTA, FQGNSA. CDR3 sequence: CASSSYTSTNEKLFF. CDR3 nucleotides: TGTGCCAGCAGCTCCTACACCTCAACTAATGAAAAACTGTTTTTT.